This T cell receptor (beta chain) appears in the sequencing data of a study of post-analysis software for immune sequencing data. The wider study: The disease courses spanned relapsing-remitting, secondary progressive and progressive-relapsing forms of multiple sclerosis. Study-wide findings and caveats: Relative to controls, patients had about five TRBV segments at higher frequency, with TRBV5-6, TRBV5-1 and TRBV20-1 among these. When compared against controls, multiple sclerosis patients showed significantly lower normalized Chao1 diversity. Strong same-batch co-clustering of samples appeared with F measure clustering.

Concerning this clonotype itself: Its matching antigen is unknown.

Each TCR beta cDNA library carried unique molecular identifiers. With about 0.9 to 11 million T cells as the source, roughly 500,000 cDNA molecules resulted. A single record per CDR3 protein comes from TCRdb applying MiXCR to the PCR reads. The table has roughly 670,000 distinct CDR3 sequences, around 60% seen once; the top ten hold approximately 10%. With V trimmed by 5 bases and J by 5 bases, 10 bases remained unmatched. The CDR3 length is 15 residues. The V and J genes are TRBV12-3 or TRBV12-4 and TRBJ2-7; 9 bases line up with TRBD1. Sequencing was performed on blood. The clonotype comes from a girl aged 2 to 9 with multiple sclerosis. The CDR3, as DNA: TGTGCCAGCAGTAAGAGCGGGACAGGGATCGACGAGCAGTACTTC. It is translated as CASSKSGTGIDEQYF.